The present T cell receptor (beta chain) was sequenced within a study of shared clonotypes between healthy human individuals. Study information: Ranging from 18 to 49 in age, donors were two women and a few men. Each donor's CD8 memory used one plate, CD8 naive two, each CD4 subset three.

The protocol was immunoSEQ multiplex PCR, while the TCRdb copy is restricted to in-frame clones and leaves out a portion. The sample has under 750,000 clones, around 77% seen once. Study-wide results and caveats: Limited genetic and exposure-history diversity came from having few donors. An expected dependence of interdonor clonotype sharing on sequencing depth was noted.

This clone was picked up a small number of times. Its antigen is not identified. The identical CDR3 is also encoded by other nucleotide sequences in the sample. This clonotype was obtained from a woman aged 25 to 39 in good health. The sequenced sample consisted of memory CD4+ T cells sorted from blood. Subset here: CD45RA-negative fraction.

CDR3 residues: CASSVSWGTGELFF. For the CDR3, the DNA is TGTGCCAGCAGCGTGAGCTGGGGAACCGGGGAGCTGTTTTTT. V and J are TRBV9 and TRBJ2-2; D unclear. Looked up from germline, CDR1 is SGDLS and CDR2 is YYNGEE. Trimming removed 2 bases at V and 5 bases at J, with 10 bases between. The CDR3 sequence is 14 residues long.